Here is one T cell receptor beta chain with its context. The entry originates in a study of blood T cell repertoires in COVID-19. Study-level background: Acute and convalescent COVID-19 specimens originated in the United States, Italy and Spain. Sources were T cells, B-cell-depleted T cells, or PBMCs; the material itself was cDNA or gDNA.

This CDR3 is built from 15 residues. J gave up 7 bases and V 10 bases, and 13 bases lay outside the gene matches. Germline CDR1 and CDR2: LNHDA and SQIVND (reference sequence). In the authors' methods: Reference gene primer amplification yielded estimated nucleated cell counts. The table came from immunoSEQ multiplex PCR; TCRdb's copy has only in-frame clones and leaves some out. Clone size and V and J calls were adopted from that table, with D and trimming inferred from the DNA. The repertoire holds about 270,000 clones, with 75% to 90% as singletons. The rearrangement uses TRBV19 and TRBJ1-6, with TRBD1 identical over 7 bases. Sequenced sample: peripheral blood. This sequence originates from an older woman with acute or convalescent COVID-19. CDR3 protein: CATLGRQGRNSPLHF. In nucleotides, the CDR3 is TGTGCCACCTTAGGGCGACAGGGACGCAATTCACCCCTCCACTTT.